The rows below give T cell receptor beta chains drawn from one sample of a study of cytomegalovirus exposure and HLA in healthy donors. Repertoires were generated with immunoSEQ multiplex PCR, while TCRdb's copy carries only in-frame clones and drops some. This sample carries around 78,000 clones, 63% of them seen once, and the ten largest clones take 5.7%. The sequenced sample consisted of PBMCs. The receptors derive from a man aged 30-40 years in good health and CMV-seropositive. Both conserved end residues are part of each CDR3. Fields, in order: D gene, V gene, J gene, clone size, CDR3 protein, CDR3 DNA. The D gene is left open where the match is weak. A row's size may be missing; if present it is once, few, many or a size class.

>TRBD1|TRBV19|TRBJ2-7|.
CASSSLRQGASYEQYF
TGTGCCAGTAGCAGCCTCAGACAGGGGGCGAGTTACGAGCAGTACTTC
>TRBD1|TRBV6-5|TRBJ1-3|few
CASSGYTGAGNTIYF
TGTGCCAGCAGTGGATACACAGGGGCTGGAAACACCATATATTTT
>TRBD2|TRBV5-4|TRBJ2-7|few
CASPRREGLFSYEQYF
TGTGCCAGCCCTAGGCGGGAGGGCCTTTTTAGCTACGAGCAGTACTTC
>TRBD2|TRBV5-4|TRBJ2-4|few
CASSLGTSGVAKNIQYF
TGTGCCAGCAGCTTGGGGACCAGCGGGGTAGCCAAAAACATTCAGTACTTC
>TRBD2|TRBV6-5|TRBJ2-5|.
CASSPTSTQETQYF
TGTGCCAGCAGTCCGACTAGCACCCAAGAGACCCAGTACTTC
>.|TRBV4-1|TRBJ2-4|few
CASSQVLGAKNIQYF
TGCGCCAGCAGCCAAGTACTAGGAGCCAAAAACATTCAGTACTTC
>.|TRBV6-1|TRBJ2-5|.
CASRAPGGRETQYF
TGTGCCAGCAGGGCACCCGGGGGTCGAGAGACCCAGTACTTC
>.|TRBV6-1|TRBJ2-1|.
CASRPKFGSYNEQFF
TGTGCCAGCAGACCCAAGTTCGGGTCCTACAATGAGCAGTTCTTC
>.|TRBV7-3|TRBJ2-3|few
CASSSLLADTQYF
TGTGCCAGCAGCTCTCTACTAGCAGATACGCAGTATTTT
>.|TRBV5-1|TRBJ1-2|.
CASSLGDGGGYTF
TGCGCCAGCAGCTTGGGGGACGGGGGTGGCTACACCTTC
>.|TRBV25-1|TRBJ1-1|.
CASSDWGTGDTEAFF
TGTGCCAGCAGTGACTGGGGGACGGGAGACACTGAAGCTTTCTTT
>.|TRBV1|TRBJ2-7|.
CTSSYEQESGPDKVLAEPPYEQYF
TGCACCAGCAGCTACGAACAAGAATCCGGACCTGACAAAGTTCTAGCGGAACCTCCCTACGAGCAGTACTTC
>TRBD1|TRBV7-2|TRBJ2-7|.
CASSLEGGTGGGQYF
TGTGCCAGCAGCTTAGAGGGTGGAACAGGGGGAGGGCAGTACTTC
>.|TRBV28|TRBJ1-2|once
CASSLSADRQGYTF
TGTGCCAGCAGTTTATCGGCAGACAGGCAGGGCTACACCTTC